These 2 T cell receptor beta chains share one sample of origin, sequenced in a study of blood T cell repertoires in COVID-19. Repertoires were generated with immunoSEQ multiplex PCR, while TCRdb's copy carries only in-frame clones and drops some. The sample holds roughly 100,000 clones, under 85% seen once. Sequencing was performed on peripheral blood. These receptors were obtained from a woman aged 55-69 years with acute or convalescent COVID-19.

This clone was counted only a few times. The chain carries TRBV5-1 and TRBJ2-3, with TRBD2 as a possible D gene (6 bases). The V end lost 0 bases, the J end lost 2 bases, and 13 bases lay between the germline ends. This CDR3 has 16 residues. Germline V CDR1 and CDR2: SGHRS, YFSETQ. This chain's CDR3 is CASSLAPSASTDTQYF. The CDR3 DNA is TGCGCCAGCAGCTTGGCGCCTAGCGCTTCCACAGATACGCAGTATTTT.

The rearrangement joins TRBV6-4 to TRBJ1-1, with D uncertain. V lost 4 bases and J 0 bases, leaving 9 bases between the germline ends. The CDR3 has 14 residues. CDR1 is MRHNA, CDR2 SNTAGT, per germline. The CDR3 is CASSAQFMNTEAFF. The CDR3 DNA sequence: TGTGCCAGCAGTGCACAGTTCATGAACACTGAAGCTTTCTTT.